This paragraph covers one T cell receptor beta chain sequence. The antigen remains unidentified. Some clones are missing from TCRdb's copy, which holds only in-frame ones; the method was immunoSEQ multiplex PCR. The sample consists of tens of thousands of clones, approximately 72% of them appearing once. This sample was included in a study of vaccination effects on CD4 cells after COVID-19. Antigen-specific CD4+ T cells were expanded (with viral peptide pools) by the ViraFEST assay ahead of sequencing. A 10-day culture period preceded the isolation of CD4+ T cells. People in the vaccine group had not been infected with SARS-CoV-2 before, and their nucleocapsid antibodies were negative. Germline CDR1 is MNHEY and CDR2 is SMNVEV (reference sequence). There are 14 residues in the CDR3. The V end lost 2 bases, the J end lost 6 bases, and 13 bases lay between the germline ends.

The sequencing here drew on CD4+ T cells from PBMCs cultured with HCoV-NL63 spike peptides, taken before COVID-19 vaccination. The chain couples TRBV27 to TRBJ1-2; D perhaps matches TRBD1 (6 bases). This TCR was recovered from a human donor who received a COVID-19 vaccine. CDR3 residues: CASSLRGAQDGYTF. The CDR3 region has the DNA TGTGCCAGCAGTTTAAGGGGGGCGCAGGATGGCTACACCTTC.